This T cell receptor beta chain was sequenced in a study of cytomegalovirus exposure and HLA in healthy donors. Study details: Within an early data release were about 85 million unique TCRs drawn from HLA-typed donors. Findings and limits, study-wide: Later work found that TCR association rates differed between HLA loci; DRB1 had the most and HLA-C the fewest. It was reported that the classifier diagnosed cytomegalovirus status with high specificity and sensitivity in both the original and validation cohorts.

This clone showed up just a few times. Its antigen is as yet unknown. The PCR ran on 60 Vbeta and 13 Jbeta primers. The data were produced by immunoSEQ multiplex PCR, yet TCRdb's version contains in-frame clones alone and is incomplete. The table has some 130,000 clones, around 10% seen once. Trimming pared 0 bases from V and 4 bases from J, leaving 18 bases between. The CDR3 covers 18 residues. Germline V lookup: CDR1 SGHVS, CDR2 FQNEAQ. The clonotype originates from a man aged 45-65 years in good health and CMV-seronegative. Material for sequencing was PBMCs. The rearrangement joins TRBV7-8 to TRBJ1-4, with a tentative D call TRBD1 (5 bases). The CDR3 DNA follows: TGTGCCAGCAGCTTAGCTGAAGGGGCAGGGTATGGTAATGAAAAACTGTTTTTT. Amino acid sequence: CASSLAEGAGYGNEKLFF.